This record concerns one TCR beta chain sequence. The data stem from a study of cytomegalovirus exposure and HLA in healthy donors. The ends were cut back, 5 bases at V and 9 bases at J, with 17 bases in the middle. The CDR3 loop spans 14 amino acids. The V gene's germline CDR1 is MDHEN and CDR2 SYDVKM. Primers: 60 Vbeta forward and 13 Jbeta reverse. Sequenced by immunoSEQ multiplex PCR; TCRdb stores in-frame clones only, minus some. The sample includes under 110,000 clones, about two thirds of them seen just once. The sample taken for sequencing was PBMCs. The chain joins TRBV28 to TRBJ1-5; D unresolved. The sequence was obtained from a boy aged 5 to 17 in good health and CMV-seronegative. The CDR3 spells CASSGLTSPRPQHF. CDR3 in DNA: TGTGCCAGCAGTGGGTTGACAAGCCCAAGGCCCCAGCATTTT.